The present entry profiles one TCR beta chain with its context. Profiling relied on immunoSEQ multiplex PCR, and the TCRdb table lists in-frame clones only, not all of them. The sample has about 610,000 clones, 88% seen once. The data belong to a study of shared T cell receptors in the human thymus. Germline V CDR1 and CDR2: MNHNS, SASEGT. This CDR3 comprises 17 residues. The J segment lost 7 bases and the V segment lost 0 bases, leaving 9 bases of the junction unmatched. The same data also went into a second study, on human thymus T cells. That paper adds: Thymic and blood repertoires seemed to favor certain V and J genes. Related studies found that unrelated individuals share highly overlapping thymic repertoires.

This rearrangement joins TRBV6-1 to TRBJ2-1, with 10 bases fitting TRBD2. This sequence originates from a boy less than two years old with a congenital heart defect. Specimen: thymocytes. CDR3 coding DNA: TGTGCCAGCAGTGAAGCCCGAGCGGGAGGGCCCGGGAATGAGCAGTTCTTC. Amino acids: CASSEARAGGPGNEQFF.